Listed here are 22 T cell receptor beta chains from one sample, sequenced in a study of blood T cell repertoires in COVID-19. Profiled with immunoSEQ multiplex PCR; TCRdb holds only in-frame clones, not every one. The sample carries about 200,000 clones, around 85% recorded once. The sequenced sample consisted of peripheral blood. The source of these receptors is a woman aged 70-85 years with acute or convalescent COVID-19.

This chain's CDR3 is CASSLAAARGSYNSPLHF. CDR3 nucleotide sequence: TGTGCCAGCAGCTTAGCCGCAGCCCGAGGCTCCTATAATTCACCCCTCCACTTT. The chain combines TRBV7-2 with TRBJ1-6; D uncertain. Trimming pared 0 bases from V and 0 bases from J, leaving 12 bases between. This CDR3 contains 18 residues. Germline lookup yields CDR1 SGHTA and CDR2 FQGNSA.

V gene TRBV5-4 combines with J gene TRBJ2-7, with 9 bases aligning to TRBD2. The germline gives CDR1 SGHNT, CDR2 YYREEE (reference sequence). This CDR3 region has 14 residues. V dropped 4 bases and J dropped 2; count of bases not matched to a gene: 4. CDR3: CASSAASGAYEQYF. The CDR3 DNA sequence: TGTGCCAGCAGCGCGGCTAGCGGGGCCTACGAGCAGTACTTC.

This clone was found a few times. The sample carries other DNA sequences with the same CDR3. The CDR3 is CASSLGQGNEKLFF. The CDR3, as DNA: TGCGCCAGCAGCCTGGGACAGGGAAATGAAAAACTGTTTTTT. The chain has TRBV5-1 and TRBJ1-4, with 9 nucleotides matching TRBD1. V gave up 4 bases and J gave up 5 bases; unmatched junction bases: 3. Germline-derived CDR1 and CDR2 are SGHRS and YFSETQ. This CDR3 has 14 residues.

This clone was picked up a small number of times. The rearrangement links TRBV5-5 to TRBJ1-5; unclear D gene. Trimming stripped 1 base from V and 5 bases from J, with 10 bases between. Per germline, CDR1 SGHKS and CDR2 YYEKEE (reference sequence). The CDR3 covers 14 residues. CDR3 in DNA: TGTGCCAGCAGCTTGTACGGGTTTGATCAGCCCCAGCATTTT. Amino acid sequence: CASSLYGFDQPQHF. Full variable domain (missing parts from reference TRBV5-5 and TRBJ1-5): DAGVTQSPTHLIKTRGQQVTLRCSPISGHKSVSWYQQVLGQGPQFIFQYYEKEERGRGNFPDRFSARQFPNYSSELNVNALLLGDSALYLCASSLYGFDQPQHFGDGTRLSIL.

V and J are TRBV12-5 and TRBJ1-5; D not certain. V was shortened by 5 bases and J by 8 bases, with 7 bases between the two germline ends. Germline V gene data show CDR1 as LGHNT and CDR2 as FRNRAP. The CDR3 covers 11 residues. The CDR3 spells CASGQVEPQHF. CDR3 nucleotides: TGTGCTAGTGGTCAGGTGGAGCCCCAGCATTTT.

V and J are TRBV3-1 (or the pseudogene TRBV3-2) and TRBJ2-3, with a possible D match to TRBD1 (6 bases). Trimming cost V 6 bases and J 2 bases, with 18 bases left between them. The CDR3 has 16 residues. In germline, CDR1 is LGHDT, CDR2 YNNKEL (reference sequence). CDR3 amino acids: CASSRTGTSHTDTQYF. The CDR3 DNA reads TGTGCCAGCAGTCGAACGGGGACATCTCACACAGATACGCAGTATTTT.

The gene calls are TRBV12-3 or TRBV12-4 and TRBJ1-2, with TRBD1 as a possible D gene (6 bases). The CDR3 extends over 12 amino acids. Trimming cost V 6 bases and J 7 bases, with 12 bases left between them. Here the CDR3 DNA reads TGTGCCAGCAGGCCAGGGGCAGGTGGCTACACCTTC. It translates to CASRPGAGGYTF.

This clone appeared once. J is TRBJ2-1 and V is TRBV11-1; the match to TRBD1 covers 11 bases. Trimming cost V 1 base and J 6 bases; bases outside gene matches: 2. The germline gives CDR1 SGHAT, CDR2 FQDESV (reference sequence). The CDR3 has 15 residues. The CDR3 loop reads CASSLGTGGPNEQFF. The CDR3 region has the DNA TGTGCCAGCAGCTTAGGGACAGGGGGCCCCAATGAGCAGTTCTTC. The variable domain in full, with the rest retrieved from reference TRBV11-1 and TRBJ2-1, is EAEVAQSPRYKITEKSQAVAFWCDPISGHATLYWYRQILGQGPELLVQFQDESVVDDSQLPKDRFSAERLKGVDSTLKIQPAELGDSAMYLCASSLGTGGPNEQFFGPGTRLTVL.

The chain links TRBV3-1 (or the pseudogene TRBV3-2) to TRBJ2-5; a possible D gene is TRBD2 (5 bases). The germline CDR1 and CDR2 sequences are LGHDT and YNNKEL (reference sequence). Trimming pared 1 base from V and 1 base from J, leaving 10 bases between. The CDR3 runs 15 residues. CDR3 in amino acids: CASSQVRGSQETQYF. CDR3 coding DNA: TGTGCCAGCAGCCAAGTCCGGGGATCCCAAGAGACCCAGTACTTC.

This clone was counted a single time. The gene calls are TRBV3-1 (or the pseudogene TRBV3-2) and TRBJ2-1, with 8 bases lining up with TRBD2. CDR3 length: 15 residues. J gave up 2 bases and V 1 base, and 1 base lay outside the gene matches. The germline CDR1 and CDR2 sequences are LGHDT and YNNKEL (reference sequence). The CDR3 nucleotides are TGTGCCAGCAGCCAAGGGCGGGAGGCCTACAATGAGCAGTTCTTC. As protein: CASSQGREAYNEQFF.

This chain links TRBV5-1 with TRBJ2-5; a possible D gene is TRBD2 (7 bases). CDR3 size: 17 residues. V was pared by 4 bases and J by 5 bases, with 24 bases between. Germline V CDR1 and CDR2: SGHRS, YFSETQ. The CDR3 DNA reads TGCGCCAGCAGCCCGGGGGGCCTAGCACACAACCGGGAGACCCAGTACTTC. Encoded protein: CASSPGGLAHNRETQYF.

The chain has TRBV6-5 and TRBJ2-7; D might be TRBD2 (5 bases). Germline assignment: CDR1 MNHEY and CDR2 SVGAGI. With 5 bases removed from V and 2 bases from J, the gap between germline ends came to 13 bases. The CDR3 runs 14 residues. The CDR3 region has the DNA TGTGCCAGCAGTACACGGGGTAGGGCCTACGAGCAGTACTTC. Translation: CASSTRGRAYEQYF.

DNA of the CDR3: TGTGCCCGAGTTGGGAAGGGACTAGCGGGAGGGCTGATAACGCAGTATTTT. It yields the protein CARVGKGLAGGLITQYF. The rearrangement uses TRBV5-3 and TRBJ2-3, with 16 positions matching TRBD2. TRBV5-3 is marked as an open reading frame, function uncertain. V was clipped by 10 bases and J by 9 bases; unmatched bases: 17. This CDR3 has 17 amino acids.

The chain carries TRBV11-3 and TRBJ2-3, with TRBD1 identical over 9 bases. Trimming took 6 bases from V and 6 from J; bases not matched to a gene: 1. CDR1 SGHNT and CDR2 YENEEA come from the germline V gene. The CDR3 is made up of 12 amino acids. The CDR3 loop reads CASRTGGDTQYF. Written as DNA, the CDR3 is TGTGCCAGCAGGACAGGGGGGGATACGCAGTATTTT.

The V call is TRBV18, the J call TRBJ2-7, with 8 bases matching TRBD1. Trimming took 5 bases from V and 7 from J; bases not matched to a gene: 13. Germline values: CDR1 KGHSH, CDR2 LQKENI. There are 15 residues in the CDR3. CDR3 sequence reads: CASSADRGPLGEQYF. DNA of the CDR3: TGTGCCAGCTCAGCCGACAGGGGCCCCCTTGGGGAGCAGTACTTC.

The CDR3 protein is CASRPARTGYGYTF. CDR3 bases: TGTGCCAGCCGCCCGGCAAGGACAGGCTATGGCTACACCTTC. The chain joins TRBV27 to TRBJ1-2; 7 nucleotides align to TRBD1. Germline-derived CDR1 and CDR2 are MNHEY and SMNVEV (reference sequence). This CDR3 region has 14 residues. V lost 8 bases, J lost 4 bases, and 10 bases stayed unmatched.

The chain recombines TRBV12-5 with TRBJ2-7; perhaps TRBD1 as D (5 bases). The CDR3 has 14 amino acids. V lost 1 base, J lost 2 bases, and 9 bases lay in between. Per the germline V gene, CDR1 is LGHNT and CDR2 is FRNRAP. The CDR3: CASGLGGSPYEQYF. The CDR3 nucleotides read TGTGCTAGTGGTTTGGGGGGCTCCCCCTACGAGCAGTACTTC.

The table lists this clone with a few counts. Other DNA sequences in the sample encode the same CDR3. The chain is built from TRBV10-3 and TRBJ1-5; 9 bases match TRBD1. Per germline, CDR1 ENHRY and CDR2 SYGVKD. This CDR3 has 14 residues. The V segment lost 4 bases and the J segment 2 bases; nucleotides outside the gene matches: 0. DNA of the CDR3: TGTGCCATCAGTGGGACAGGGGGCAATCAGCCCCAGCATTTT. Residues: CAISGTGGNQPQHF.

This clone was counted a single time. The chain recombines TRBV5-5 with TRBJ2-5; 10 nucleotides align to TRBD1. The germline gives CDR1 SGHKS, CDR2 YYEKEE (reference sequence). After removal of 2 bases from V and 5 bases from J, the junction contained 3 bases not matched to a gene. The CDR3 spans 14 residues. CDR3 bases: TGTGCCAGCAGCTTCGGGACAGGGGACGAGACCCAGTACTTC. As protein: CASSFGTGDETQYF. The full variable domain, with the rest looked up from reference TRBV5-5 and TRBJ2-5, is DAGVTQSPTHLIKTRGQQVTLRCSPISGHKSVSWYQQVLGQGPQFIFQYYEKEERGRGNFPDRFSARQFPNYSSELNVNALLLGDSALYLCASSFGTGDETQYFGPGTRLLVL.

The DNA of the CDR3 is TGTGCCAGCAGCGTAGCGGTGAGGCATGAGCAGTTCTTC. This encodes CASSVAVRHEQFF. The chain joins TRBV9 to TRBJ2-1, with D unclear. CDR1 SGDLS and CDR2 YYNGEE come from the germline V gene. The CDR3 covers 13 residues. V lost 0 bases, J lost 8 bases, and 9 bases lay in between.

The chain joins TRBV25-1 to TRBJ1-1; D is uncertain. The CDR3 contains 14 residues. Per germline, CDR1 MGHDK and CDR2 SYGVNS. V gave up 5 bases and J gave up 0 bases, with 10 bases separating them. DNA of the CDR3: TGTGCCAGCAGTCTTTTCGGGTTGAACACTGAAGCTTTCTTT. This sequence encodes CASSLFGLNTEAFF.

As regards this clone: One end of the junction fails to match germline, which may point to a read error. This chain links TRBV7-7 with TRBJ2-3, with 9 nucleotides matching TRBD2. The germline CDR1 and CDR2 sequences are SSHAT and FNYEAQ (reference sequence). CDR3 length: 16 residues. The DNA for the CDR3 is TGTGCTAGCAGCTTGGGGGGACTAGCAGGGACAGATACGCAGTATTTT. Its translation: CASSLGGLAGTDTQYF.